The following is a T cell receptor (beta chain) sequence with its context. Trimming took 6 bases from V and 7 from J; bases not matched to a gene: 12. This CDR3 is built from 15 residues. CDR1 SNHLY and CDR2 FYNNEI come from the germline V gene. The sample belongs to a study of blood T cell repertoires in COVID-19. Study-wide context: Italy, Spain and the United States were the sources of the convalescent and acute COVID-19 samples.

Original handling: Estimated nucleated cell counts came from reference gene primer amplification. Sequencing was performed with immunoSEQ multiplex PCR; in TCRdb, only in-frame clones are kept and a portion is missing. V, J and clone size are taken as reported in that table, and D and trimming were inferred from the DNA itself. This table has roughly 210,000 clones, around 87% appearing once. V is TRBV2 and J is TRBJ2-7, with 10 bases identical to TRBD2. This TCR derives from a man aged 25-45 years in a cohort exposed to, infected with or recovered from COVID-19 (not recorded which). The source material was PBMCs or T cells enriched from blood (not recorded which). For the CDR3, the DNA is TGTGCCAGCAGAGTCACCCTCTATAGCGGGGGGGAGCAGTACTTC. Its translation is CASRVTLYSGGEQYF.